Below are 28 T cell receptor beta chains sequenced from a single sample in a study of beta chain features in type 1 diabetes. As every portion of the isolated RNA was reverse transcribed, the sequencing read expressed TCRB transcripts. Sequenced by immunoSEQ multiplex PCR; TCRdb stores in-frame clones only, minus some. Here the sample spans hundreds of thousands of clones, roughly 13% being singletons. Material for sequencing was naive CD4+ T cells from blood. These receptor sequences come from a man aged 18 to 29 in good health.

The genes are TRBV11-3 and TRBJ1-2, with D perhaps matching TRBD1 (5 bases). The length of the CDR3 is 17 residues. Per germline, CDR1 SGHNT and CDR2 YENEEA. The germline V and J ends were trimmed by 1 base and 5 bases, with 20 bases remaining between them. CDR3 nucleotides: TGTGCCAGCAGCTTAGTTCCAGGGTCCTGGCTGAGTTATGGCTACACCTTC. This gives the protein CASSLVPGSWLSYGYTF.

This clone has a handful of counts. The rearrangement uses TRBV12-5 and TRBJ2-1, with D uncertain. V shed 0 bases and J shed 7 bases, with 16 bases lying between them. Germline-derived CDR1 and CDR2 are LGHNT and FRNRAP. CDR3 length equals 16 residues. The CDR3 region is CASGLVTQPLRNEQFF. The CDR3 DNA follows: TGTGCTAGTGGTTTGGTCACCCAGCCACTGCGGAATGAGCAGTTCTTC.

In its sample, this clone was seen a few times. This rearrangement joins TRBV7-9 to TRBJ2-1, with D possibly TRBD1 on 6 matching bases. Germline V gene sequence: CDR1 SEHNR, CDR2 FQNEAQ (reference sequence). This CDR3 is 18 amino acids long. V was trimmed by 7 bases and J by 5 bases, leaving 27 bases between them. This CDR3 is CASIPRSGGHFVDNEQFF. The CDR3, as DNA: TGTGCCAGCATCCCTAGGAGTGGGGGCCATTTTGTGGACAATGAGCAGTTCTTC.

A few counts support this clone. The chain carries TRBV2 and TRBJ2-7, with D perhaps TRBD2 (7 bases). Germline CDR1 reads SNHLY; CDR2 reads FYNNEI. V was clipped by 3 bases and J by 6 bases, with 15 bases between them. This CDR3 spans 14 amino acids. CDR3 DNA: TGTGCCAGCAGTGATCCGGGGGGCCCCTTCGAGCAGTACTTC. Translation: CASSDPGGPFEQYF. The complete variable domain, with remaining parts taken from reference TRBV2 and TRBJ2-7, reads EPEVTQTPSHQVTQMGQEVILRCVPISNHLYFYWYRQILGQKVEFLVSFYNNEISEKSEIFDDQFSVERPDGSNFTLKIRSTKLEDSAMYFCASSDPGGPFEQYFGPGTRLTVT.

In this sample, this clone turned up a few times. The rearrangement uses TRBV6-6 and TRBJ1-1; no clear D. V was pared by 7 bases and J by 1 base, with 10 bases between. CDR3 size: 13 residues. Germline V CDR1 and CDR2: MNHNY, SVGAGI (reference sequence). The CDR3 reads CASISQPNTEAFF. CDR3 bases: TGTGCCAGCATCTCACAGCCGAACACTGAAGCTTTCTTT.

This clone showed up just a few times. The chain carries TRBV27 and TRBJ1-1; 8 bases align to TRBD1. From germline, CDR1 is MNHEY and CDR2 SMNVEV (reference sequence). The CDR3 has 14 residues. The V gene end was trimmed by 7 bases and the J gene end by 2 bases; junction bases not matched to a gene: 6. In DNA form, the CDR3 reads TGTGCCAGCACCTCGGACAGGGCTAACACTGAAGCTTTCTTT. It encodes CASTSDRANTEAFF.

The gene calls are TRBV5-1 and TRBJ2-5; 7 nucleotides match TRBD1. V lost 4 bases to trimming and J lost 5 bases; unmatched junction nucleotides: 8. The germline V gene encodes CDR1 SGHRS and CDR2 YFSETQ. CDR3 size: 14 residues. The CDR3 DNA reads TGCGCCAGCAGCCGTAACAGGGGTGAGGAGACCCAGTACTTC. Residues: CASSRNRGEETQYF.

This clone has a handful of counts. The V call is TRBV6-5, the J call TRBJ2-3, with TRBD2 identical over 9 bases. The CDR3 loop spans 15 amino acids. Germline CDR1 is MNHEY and CDR2 is SVGAGI. The CDR3 DNA sequence: TGTGCAGCTGCCGGAGCGGGAGGTTCAACAGATACGCAGTATTTT. Protein product: CAAAGAGGSTDTQYF.

This clone was detected only a few times. The chain links TRBV5-1 to TRBJ2-7; the match to TRBD2 covers 7 bases. CDR3 length: 16 residues. After removal of 3 bases from V and 4 bases from J, the junction contained 13 bases not matched to a gene. Germline V lookup: CDR1 SGHRS, CDR2 YFSETQ. In nucleotides, the CDR3 is TGCGCCAGCAGCTGGGGAAGGACTAGTATGGGATACGAGCAGTACTTC. Protein product: CASSWGRTSMGYEQYF.

This clone showed up just a few times. The genes are TRBV7-2 and TRBJ2-1, with D possibly matching TRBD2 (7 bases). The CDR3 loop spans 15 amino acids. Trimming removed 2 bases from V and 2 bases from J, with 10 bases in between. The germline V gene encodes CDR1 SGHTA and CDR2 FQGNSA. The DNA for the CDR3 is TGTGCCAGCAGCTTAAGGGGGACTACCTACAATGAGCAGTTCTTC. Its protein product is CASSLRGTTYNEQFF.

This clone has only a few counts. The V gene is TRBV5-1, the J gene TRBJ1-2; tentative D call: TRBD1 (6 bases). Trimming cost V 5 bases and J 8 bases, with 19 bases left between them. The germline CDR1 and CDR2 sequences are SGHRS and YFSETQ. The CDR3 is 14 amino acids. The CDR3 is CASRPQRGAGGYTF. The CDR3, as DNA: TGCGCCAGCAGACCCCAACGGGGGGCAGGCGGCTACACCTTC.

A few counts support this clone. The rearrangement links TRBV7-2 to TRBJ2-2; the D is unclear. This CDR3 contains 13 residues. V gave up 2 bases and J gave up 6 bases, with 7 bases separating them. CDR1 is SGHTA and CDR2 is FQGNSA in the germline V gene. The CDR3 region has the DNA TGTGCCAGCAGCTTACAGGTCCCCGGGGAGCTGTTTTTT. Protein: CASSLQVPGELFF.

The gene calls are TRBV4-3 and TRBJ2-2; D is unresolved. Trimming shortened V by 1 base and J by 2 bases, and 8 bases separated the two germline ends. Germline V gene sequence: CDR1 LGHNA, CDR2 YSLEER. CDR3 length: 15 amino acids. This chain's CDR3 is CASSQASRNTGELFF. The CDR3 DNA sequence: TGCGCCAGCAGCCAAGCTTCCAGAAACACCGGGGAGCTGTTTTTT.

The gene calls are TRBV9 and TRBJ2-3, with D perhaps TRBD1 (5 bases). The V gene's germline CDR1 is SGDLS and CDR2 YYNGEE. The CDR3 is 13 amino acids. The V end lost 3 bases, the J end lost 5 bases, and 10 bases lay between the germline ends. CDR3 region: CASSAVRVDTQYF. The CDR3 nucleotides are TGTGCCAGCAGCGCCGTCAGGGTAGATACGCAGTATTTT.

This clone was observed a handful of times. The chain carries TRBV7-2 and TRBJ2-3, with 8 bases lining up with TRBD2. V trimming: 2 bases; J trimming: 4 bases; junction bases outside the gene matches: 8. The CDR3 length is 16 residues. CDR1 and CDR2 (germline): SGHTA, FQGNSA. The CDR3 DNA reads TGTGCCAGCAGCTTATTCACCGGGACTAGTGCAGATACGCAGTATTTT. It translates to CASSLFTGTSADTQYF.

This chain uses TRBV4-2 with TRBJ2-7; tentatively, D is TRBD2 (6 bases). This CDR3 spans 15 amino acids. V lost 1 base, J lost 9 bases, and 19 bases lay in between. From germline, CDR1 is LGHNA and CDR2 YNFKEQ. For the CDR3, the DNA is TGTGCCAGCAGCCAAGGGTACCGGGACTCAGTTTTGCAGTACTTC. Protein product: CASSQGYRDSVLQYF.

This chain connects TRBV14 to TRBJ2-7; tentatively, D is TRBD1 (5 bases). The CDR3 has 16 residues. Trimming removed 0 bases at V and 0 bases at J, with 12 bases between. The germline V gene has CDR1 SGHDN and CDR2 FVKESK. CDR3 in DNA: TGTGCCAGCAGCCAAGATTGGGGCTTCAGCTCCTACGAGCAGTACTTC. Translation gives CASSQDWGFSSYEQYF.

The gene calls are TRBV10-3 and TRBJ2-1; tentatively, D is TRBD2 (6 bases). Per germline, CDR1 ENHRY and CDR2 SYGVKD. The CDR3 totals 16 residues. V dropped 3 bases and J dropped 5 bases, with 17 bases sitting between them. CDR3 bases: TGTGCCATCAGTGACACCTCCGGGACTGGAAACAATGAGCAGTTCTTC. It translates to CAISDTSGTGNNEQFF.

Only a few counts were recorded for this clone. V usage is TRBV30 and J usage is TRBJ1-6; a weak D match, TRBD1 (6 bases). The CDR3 is made up of 15 amino acids. The V end was cut by 8 bases, the J end by 0 bases, with 14 bases between. Germline V lookup: CDR1 GTSNPN, CDR2 SVGIG (reference sequence). The CDR3 DNA reads TGTGCCCGATCGACAGGTGTCTCCTATAATTCACCCCTCCACTTT. This codes for CARSTGVSYNSPLHF.

This clone was found a few times. The V and J genes are TRBV5-1 and TRBJ2-7; D unclear. The V gene's germline CDR1 is SGHRS and CDR2 YFSETQ. Between the trimmed V and J ends, which lost 4 bases and 0 bases, there was a span of 8 bases. There are 13 residues in the CDR3. DNA for the CDR3: TGCGCCAGCAGCCCTGCCTACTCCTACGAGCAGTACTTC. Translation: CASSPAYSYEQYF.

The V call is TRBV28, the J call TRBJ1-5; D perhaps matches TRBD1 (6 bases). Germline CDR1 MDHEN, CDR2 SYDVKM. Between the trimmed V and J ends, which lost 5 bases and 6 bases, there was a span of 14 bases. The CDR3 has 14 amino acids. CDR3 DNA sequence: TGTGCCAGCAGTCTAACAGGGATGGGTCAGCCCCAGCATTTT. This encodes CASSLTGMGQPQHF.

This chain connects TRBV27 to TRBJ1-1; D is unclear. Germline V lookup: CDR1 MNHEY, CDR2 SMNVEV (reference sequence). V was clipped by 6 bases and J by 8 bases, with 13 bases between them. CDR3 length: 12 residues. The CDR3 loop is CASRAPGLEAFF. CDR3 nucleotides: TGTGCCAGCAGGGCGCCAGGTCTGGAAGCTTTCTTT.

The V call is TRBV4-2, the J call TRBJ1-5; 11 bases match TRBD1. This CDR3 has 18 residues. The V segment lost 4 bases and the J segment 7 bases; nucleotides outside the gene matches: 15. Germline loops: CDR1 LGHNA, CDR2 YNFKEQ. The CDR3: CASSLKLEGQGERQPQHF. Here the CDR3 DNA reads TGTGCCAGCAGCCTAAAACTGGAGGGACAGGGGGAGAGGCAGCCCCAGCATTTT.

Only a few counts were recorded for this clone. V and J are TRBV6-5 and TRBJ2-2, with a possible D match to TRBD2 (5 bases). CDR3 length: 15 residues. Germline assignment: CDR1 MNHEY and CDR2 SVGAGI. V lost 2 bases and J lost 3, with 10 bases in between. CDR3 nucleotides: TGTGCCAGCAGTTACGAGGGTGTGGACACCGGGGAGCTGTTTTTT. Residues: CASSYEGVDTGELFF.

Only a few counts were recorded for this clone. J is TRBJ1-3 and V is TRBV5-8, with D tentatively TRBD1 (5 bases). Germline loops: CDR1 SGHTS, CDR2 YDEGEE. CDR3 length: 14 residues. V dropped 2 bases and J dropped 4 bases, with 10 bases sitting between them. The CDR3 DNA sequence: TGTGCCAGCAGCTTCCGACAGTTGGGAAACACCATATATTTT. The encoded protein is CASSFRQLGNTIYF.

V and J are TRBV27 and TRBJ1-1; D possibly corresponds to TRBD1 (6 bases). Germline V CDR1 and CDR2: MNHEY, SMNVEV (reference sequence). This CDR3 is built from 15 residues. The V and J ends lost 2 bases and 0 bases respectively, with 10 bases between them. The chain's CDR3 is CASSLTGTMNTEAFF. In nucleotides, the CDR3 is TGTGCCAGCAGTTTAACAGGGACAATGAACACTGAAGCTTTCTTT.

V gene TRBV9 combines with J gene TRBJ2-1; 8 bases fit TRBD2. The trim removed 0 bases at V and 10 bases at J, leaving 9 bases unmatched. The germline V gene encodes CDR1 SGDLS and CDR2 YYNGEE. The CDR3 contains 15 residues. The CDR3 reads CASSVAGLGVWEQFF. DNA for the CDR3: TGTGCCAGCAGCGTAGCGGGACTAGGGGTCTGGGAGCAGTTCTTC.

This clone has just a few counts. This chain links TRBV6-1 with TRBJ1-1; a possible D gene is TRBD1 (6 bases). The germline V gene encodes CDR1 MNHNS and CDR2 SASEGT. The CDR3 is 15 amino acids. Between the trimmed V and J ends, which lost 6 bases and 0 bases, there was a span of 14 bases. The CDR3, as DNA: TGTGCCAGCAGCAGCCGACAGGTTATGAACACTGAAGCTTTCTTT. Translating it yields CASSSRQVMNTEAFF.